Following are 2 T cell receptor beta chains from one sample sequenced in a study of neurological immune-mediated disorders. Sample time point: longitudinal time-point 3. TCRdb itself ran the 5' RACE reads through MiXCR, one entry per CDR3 protein. The data show roughly 42,000 distinct CDR3 sequences, about 14% seen once. Sample: PBMCs. The receptors come from a man aged 25 to 40 in good health.

The chain joins TRBV7-3 to TRBJ2-1; 7 bases fit TRBD2. J gave up 4 bases and V 0 bases, and 12 bases lay outside the gene matches. The CDR3 runs 18 residues. Germline CDR1 SGHTA, CDR2 FQGTGA. CDR3 sequence: CASSLTGSGSGSYNEQFF. CDR3 sequence (DNA): TGTGCCAGCAGCTTAACCGGAAGCGGTAGCGGGTCTTACAATGAGCAGTTCTTC.

This clonotype was counted at least ten times. The chain joins TRBV7-2 to TRBJ1-4; 8 bases are a match to TRBD1. CDR1 is SGHTA and CDR2 is FQGNSA in the germline V gene. Trimming removed 2 bases from V and 0 bases from J; junction bases left unmatched: 11. CDR3 length: 19 amino acids. The DNA of the CDR3 is TGTGCCAGCAGCTTAATTCCCGGGACAGGTTCATCAACTAATGAAAAACTGTTTTTT. The encoded protein is CASSLIPGTGSSTNEKLFF.